This T cell receptor beta chain comes out of a study of blood T cell repertoires in COVID-19. Study in general: Sources were T cells, B-cell-depleted T cells, or PBMCs; the material itself was cDNA or gDNA.

Profiling relied on immunoSEQ multiplex PCR, and the TCRdb table lists in-frame clones only, not all of them. Of about 440,000 clones detected, approximately 89% appear once; the ten largest clones hold over 9.5%. V lost 2 bases and J lost 10, with 15 bases in between. Per the germline V gene, CDR1 is SGHVS and CDR2 is FNYEAQ. The CDR3 sequence is 15 residues long. J is TRBJ1-6 and V is TRBV7-6; D call uncertain. What was sequenced was peripheral blood. The sequence derives from a woman aged 45-65 years with COVID-19, enrolled during active disease. This CDR3 reads CASSLRPGIGSPLHF. Written as DNA, the CDR3 is TGTGCCAGCAGCTTAAGGCCGGGGATAGGGTCACCCCTCCACTTT.